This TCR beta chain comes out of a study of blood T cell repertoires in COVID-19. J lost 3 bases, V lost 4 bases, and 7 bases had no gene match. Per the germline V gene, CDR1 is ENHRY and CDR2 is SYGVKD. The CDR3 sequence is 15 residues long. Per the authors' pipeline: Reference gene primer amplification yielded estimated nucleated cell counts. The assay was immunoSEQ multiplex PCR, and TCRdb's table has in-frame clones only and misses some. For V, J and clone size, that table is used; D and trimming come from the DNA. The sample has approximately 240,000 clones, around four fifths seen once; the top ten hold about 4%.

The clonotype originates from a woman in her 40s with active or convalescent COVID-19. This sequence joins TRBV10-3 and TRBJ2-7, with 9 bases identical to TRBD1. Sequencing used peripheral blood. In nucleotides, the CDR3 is TGTGCCATCAGTGTCTCCGGGACAGGGTACTACGAGCAGTACTTC. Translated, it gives CAISVSGTGYYEQYF.